The 25 T cell receptor beta chains reported below all come from one sample, sequenced in a study of blood T cell repertoires in COVID-19. This table comes from immunoSEQ multiplex PCR, and its TCRdb copy is limited to in-frame clones, with some not included. This sample has approximately 400,000 clones, with approximately 88% found just once. The sample comprised peripheral blood. The origin of the receptors is a woman aged 50 to 60 with COVID-19, enrolled during active disease.

The chain links TRBV11-2 to TRBJ1-1, with 11 bases fitting TRBD1. This CDR3 contains 17 residues. The germline gives CDR1 SGHAT, CDR2 FQNNGV. J gave up 0 bases and V 1 base, and 4 bases lay outside the gene matches. CDR3 sequence: CASSLAGTGGMNTEAFF. The CDR3 coding sequence is TGTGCCAGCAGCTTAGCTGGGACAGGGGGGATGAACACTGAAGCTTTCTTT. Full variable domain (remainder filled in from reference TRBV11-2 and TRBJ1-1): EAGVAQSPRYKIIEKRQSVAFWCNPISGHATLYWYQQILGQGPKLLIQFQNNGVVDDSQLPKDRFSAERLKGVDSTLKIQPAKLEDSAVYLCASSLAGTGGMNTEAFFGQGTRLTVV.

V usage is TRBV7-2 and J usage is TRBJ1-1; maybe TRBD1 (5 bases). Germline CDR1 is SGHTA and CDR2 is FQGNSA. This CDR3 spans 15 amino acids. The V end lost 2 bases, the J end lost 1 base, and 11 bases lay between the germline ends. The CDR3 bases are TGTGCCAGCAGCTTAAACGGGGGGGAGAACACTGAAGCTTTCTTT. Translating gives CASSLNGGENTEAFF.

The chain combines TRBV7-9 with TRBJ2-1, with a tentative D call TRBD1 (6 bases). V lost 5 bases to trimming and J lost 8 bases, with 16 bases between them. The CDR3 consists of 14 residues. Germline V gives CDR1 SEHNR, CDR2 FQNEAQ (reference sequence). CDR3 nucleotide sequence: TGTGCCAGCAGCGAACGGACTGGGGGCCATGAGCAGTTCTTC. This codes for CASSERTGGHEQFF.

This clone was seen just once. The V and J genes are TRBV5-1 and TRBJ1-5; TRBD1 aligns across 7 bases. This CDR3 contains 16 residues. V lost 0 bases to trimming and J lost 9 bases; unmatched junction nucleotides: 12. Per germline, CDR1 SGHRS and CDR2 YFSETQ. CDR3 DNA sequence: TGCGCCAGCAGCTTGGTGGGTTACGACAGGGAACGGCCCCAGCATTTT. As protein: CASSLVGYDRERPQHF.

V gene TRBV10-1 combines with J gene TRBJ2-1, with 10 bases that match TRBD2. CDR3 length equals 16 residues. Germline V CDR1 and CDR2: WNHNN, SYGVQD (reference sequence). The ends lost 6 bases at V and 5 bases at J; junction bases unmatched: 10. The chain's CDR3 is CASSSSGTSENNEQFF. The CDR3 DNA sequence: TGCGCCAGCAGCTCCTCCGGGACTAGCGAAAACAATGAGCAGTTCTTC.

This clone was found a few times. One end of the junction fails to match germline, which may point to a read error. This chain uses TRBV19 with TRBJ1-2; 12 bases align to TRBD1. Germline assignment: CDR1 LNHDA and CDR2 SQIVND (reference sequence). This CDR3 region has 15 residues. DNA for the CDR3: TGTGCCAGTCGGGACAGGGGGCAGTCATATTTGGGTGAGGCCTTC. Encoded protein: CASRDRGQSYLGEAF.

The chain has TRBV6-1 and TRBJ2-5; D is undetermined. V lost 2 bases and J lost 2, with 6 bases in between. This CDR3 comprises 13 residues. Per germline, CDR1 MNHNS and CDR2 SASEGT. The CDR3 is CASSEIQQETQYF. In DNA form, the CDR3 reads TGTGCCAGCAGTGAAATTCAGCAAGAGACCCAGTACTTC.

This clone was detected once. This chain uses TRBV7-2 with TRBJ2-5; 7 bases align to TRBD2. CDR1 SGHTA and CDR2 FQGNSA come from the germline V gene. After removal of 8 bases from V and 0 bases from J, the junction contained 12 bases not matched to a gene. The CDR3 length is 16 residues. CDR3: CASGPRPGGYQETQYF. CDR3 nucleotides: TGTGCCAGCGGCCCCCGACCCGGGGGGTACCAAGAGACCCAGTACTTC.

The CDR3 DNA reads TGTGCCCAGAAAGGGGGATCTAACTATGGCTACACCTTC. Protein: CAQKGGSNYGYTF. This chain joins TRBV30 and TRBJ1-2, with D tentatively TRBD1 (6 bases). Germline CDR1 and CDR2: GTSNPN and SVGIG (reference sequence). V lost 8 bases, J lost 0 bases, and 13 bases lay in between. The CDR3 sequence is 13 residues long. The whole variable domain, filled in from reference TRBV30 and TRBJ1-2, reads SQTIHQWPATLVQPVGSPLSLECTVEGTSNPNLYWYRQAAGRGLQLLFYSVGIGQISSEVPQNLSASRPQDRQFILSSKKLLLSDSGFYLCAQKGGSNYGYTFGSGTRLTVV.

The genes are TRBV2 and TRBJ1-1, with TRBD1 matching over 7 bases. The CDR3 is made up of 14 amino acids. Germline lookup yields CDR1 SNHLY and CDR2 FYNNEI. Trimming at V came to 4 bases and at J to 1 base, leaving 3 bases not matched to a gene. CDR3 residues: CASSGQGWNTEAFF. The CDR3 bases are TGTGCCAGCAGTGGACAGGGCTGGAACACTGAAGCTTTCTTT. Variable domain in full (rest from reference TRBV2 and TRBJ1-1): EPEVTQTPSHQVTQMGQEVILRCVPISNHLYFYWYRQILGQKVEFLVSFYNNEISEKSEIFDDQFSVERPDGSNFTLKIRSTKLEDSAMYFCASSGQGWNTEAFFGQGTRLTVV.

V gene TRBV3-1 (or the pseudogene TRBV3-2) combines with J gene TRBJ2-2; D may be TRBD2 (5 bases). Trimming shortened V by 7 bases and J by 7 bases, and 10 bases separated the two germline ends. Germline V gene data show CDR1 as LGHDT and CDR2 as YNNKEL (reference sequence). The length of the CDR3 is 12 residues. DNA for the CDR3: TGTGCCAGCAAAAGCGAGGGCGGGGAGCTGTTTTTT. Amino acid sequence: CASKSEGGELFF.

V and J are TRBV28 and TRBJ1-2; 11 positions agree with TRBD1. V was clipped by 7 bases and J by 1 base; unmatched bases: 2. Germline V gene data show CDR1 as MDHEN and CDR2 as SYDVKM. The CDR3 contains 14 residues. The CDR3: CASIGTGGNYGYTF. The DNA of the CDR3 is TGTGCCAGCATAGGGACAGGGGGTAACTATGGCTACACCTTC.

This clone has just one count. The V and J genes are TRBV3-1 (or the pseudogene TRBV3-2) and TRBJ1-2; D is possibly TRBD1 (6 bases). The V gene's germline CDR1 is LGHDT and CDR2 YNNKEL (reference sequence). This CDR3 has 12 residues. Trimming removed 4 bases from V and 7 bases from J, with 10 bases in between. CDR3 nucleotide sequence: TGTGCCAGCAGCCCTACAGGGTTTGGCTACACCTTC. This translates into CASSPTGFGYTF.

The chain uses TRBV24-1 and TRBJ1-1, with D possibly TRBD1 on 5 matching bases. V was pared by 4 bases and J by 4 bases, with 24 bases between. The germline V gene has CDR1 KGHDR and CDR2 SFDVKD. The CDR3 is made up of 18 amino acids. The CDR3 region is CATSEIRGPRGLSTEAFF. CDR3 DNA sequence: TGTGCCACCAGTGAAATCCGGGGTCCAAGGGGACTAAGCACTGAAGCTTTCTTT.

The chain carries TRBV28 and TRBJ1-6, with D unresolved. Trimming took off 6 bases at V and 7 bases at J, with 7 bases between the two ends. Germline V gives CDR1 MDHEN, CDR2 SYDVKM. The CDR3 has 12 amino acids. CDR3 sequence (DNA): TGTGCCAGCAGAGCAGCGAATTCACCCCTCCACTTT. Protein sequence: CASRAANSPLHF.

This CDR3 is CAWSPTPAGGVETQYF. The DNA of the CDR3 is TGTGCCTGGAGTCCTACCCCAGCGGGGGGGGTGGAGACCCAGTACTTC. J is TRBJ2-5 and V is TRBV30; 10 nucleotides match TRBD2. This CDR3 region has 16 residues. Per germline, CDR1 GTSNPN and CDR2 SVGIG (reference sequence). The V and J ends lost 2 bases and 5 bases, in that order; junction bases with no gene match: 11.

The chain's CDR3 is CASRLAGVQDTEAFF. For the CDR3, the DNA is TGTGCCAGCAGACTTGCAGGGGTTCAGGACACTGAAGCTTTCTTT. The chain carries TRBV6-5 and TRBJ1-1; D perhaps matches TRBD1 (6 bases). Per germline, CDR1 MNHEY and CDR2 SVGAGI. Deletions cut 6 bases from V and 3 bases from J, with 17 bases between. This CDR3 is built from 15 residues.

This rearrangement joins TRBV19 to TRBJ1-4, with D tentatively TRBD1 (5 bases). The CDR3 totals 15 residues. The germline V gene encodes CDR1 LNHDA and CDR2 SQIVND (reference sequence). Trimming stripped 3 bases from V and 8 bases from J, with 16 bases between. CDR3 nucleotide sequence: TGTGCCAGTAGTATCGGGTCAGGGTGGGGAGAAAAACTGTTTTTT. This codes for CASSIGSGWGEKLFF.

The rearrangement links TRBV2 to TRBJ2-3; possibly TRBD2 for D (6 bases). V lost 0 bases to trimming and J lost 5 bases, with 9 bases between them. CDR1 SNHLY and CDR2 FYNNEI come from the germline V gene. The CDR3 consists of 14 residues. The CDR3 reads CASSEARGGDTQYF. DNA for the CDR3: TGTGCCAGCAGTGAAGCGCGGGGCGGAGATACGCAGTATTTT. Using reference TRBV2 and TRBJ2-3 for the parts outside the CDR3, the full variable domain is EPEVTQTPSHQVTQMGQEVILRCVPISNHLYFYWYRQILGQKVEFLVSFYNNEISEKSEIFDDQFSVERPDGSNFTLKIRSTKLEDSAMYFCASSEARGGDTQYFGPGTRLTVL.

The rearrangement links TRBV5-1 to TRBJ2-3; weak D call: TRBD2 (6 bases). Trimming stripped 0 bases from V and 2 bases from J, with 13 bases between. CDR1 is SGHRS, CDR2 YFSETQ, per germline. This CDR3 has 16 residues. The chain's CDR3 is CASSLGTGGTTDTQYF. CDR3 nucleotide sequence: TGCGCCAGCAGCTTGGGAACTGGGGGGACCACAGATACGCAGTATTTT.

This clone was counted only a few times. The rearrangement uses TRBV3-1 (or the pseudogene TRBV3-2) and TRBJ1-1; 11 bases align to TRBD1. Trimming cost V 2 bases and J 5 bases; bases outside gene matches: 4. This CDR3 is built from 15 residues. The germline V gene encodes CDR1 LGHDT and CDR2 YNNKEL (reference sequence). As DNA, the CDR3 is TGTGCCAGCAGCCAACGAGGGACAGGGGGAACTGAAGCTTTCTTT. This translates into CASSQRGTGGTEAFF.

The V call is TRBV19, the J call TRBJ1-3, with TRBD1 identical over 7 bases. Trimming cost V 6 bases and J 4 bases; bases outside gene matches: 3. CDR3 size: 13 residues. Germline CDR1 and CDR2: LNHDA and SQIVND (reference sequence). The CDR3 nucleotides are TGTGCCAGTAGAGGGACAGAAGGAAACACCATATATTTT. This translates into CASRGTEGNTIYF.

The chain employs TRBV5-1 and TRBJ2-7, with 8 bases matching TRBD1. CDR1 and CDR2 (germline): SGHRS, YFSETQ. The CDR3 contains 13 residues. V lost 4 bases to trimming and J lost 7 bases; unmatched junction nucleotides: 7. CDR3 bases: TGCGCCAGCAGCCGGGACAGGTCTCGGGAGCAGTACTTC. Its translation is CASSRDRSREQYF.

The V call is TRBV27, the J call TRBJ1-1, with 8 positions matching TRBD1. The V and J ends lost 6 bases and 2 bases, in that order; junction bases with no gene match: 11. CDR3 size: 16 residues. In germline, CDR1 is MNHEY, CDR2 SMNVEV (reference sequence). Here the CDR3 reads CASSHDRGPTNTEAFF. The CDR3 bases are TGTGCCAGCAGCCATGACAGGGGCCCAACCAACACTGAAGCTTTCTTT.

With respect to this clone: This may be a read error: a much more frequent sequence differs by one nucleotide. The CDR3 ends on some other residue instead of the conserved phenylalanine or tryptophan, so this is likely a read error. The chain employs TRBV10-3 and TRBJ2-7, with D possibly being TRBD2 (7 bases). The germline V gene has CDR1 ENHRY and CDR2 SYGVKD. V lost 4 bases, J lost 5 bases, and 15 bases lay in between. The CDR3 sequence is 14 residues long. CDR3 DNA: TGTGCCATCAGTGTTGGGGGGGCAGAAGACGAGCAGTACCTC. Translated, it gives CAISVGGAEDEQYL.